The clone carrying this T cell receptor beta chain was seen a handful of times. The antigen remains undetermined. The data derive from a study of T cells after yellow fever vaccination. General study points: Contaminants from the bulk population, in the form of abundant clonotypes, could be found in FACS-sorted repertoires. Overlap between CD4 and CD8 compartments was detected for a small share of clonotypes.

Looked up from germline, CDR1 is SQVTM and CDR2 is ANQGSEA. J lost 3 bases, V lost 6 bases, and 4 bases had no gene match. The CDR3 spans 13 residues. TCRdb fed the 5' RACE reads into MiXCR, producing one record per CDR3 protein. The sample has approximately 550,000 distinct CDR3 sequences, about 19% seen once. The material was PBMCs, obtained 15 days after the yellow fever booster vaccination. The genes are TRBV29-1 and TRBJ2-3; 9 bases map to TRBD2. This TCR was sampled from a young man who received the YFV17D yellow fever vaccine. This chain's CDR3 is CSVRREGTDTQYF. The CDR3 region has the DNA TGCAGCGTACGGCGGGAGGGGACAGATACGCAGTATTTT.